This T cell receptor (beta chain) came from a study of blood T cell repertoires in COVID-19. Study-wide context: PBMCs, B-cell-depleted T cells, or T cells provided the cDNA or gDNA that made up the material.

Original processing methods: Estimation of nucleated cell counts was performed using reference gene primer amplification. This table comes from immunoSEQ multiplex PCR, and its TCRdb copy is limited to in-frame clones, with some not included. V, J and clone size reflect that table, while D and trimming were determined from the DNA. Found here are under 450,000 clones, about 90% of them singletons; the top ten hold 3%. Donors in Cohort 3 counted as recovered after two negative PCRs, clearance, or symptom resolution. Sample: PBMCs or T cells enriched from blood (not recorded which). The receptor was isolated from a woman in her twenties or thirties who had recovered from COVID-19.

CDR3 residues: CASSSGTAPSTDTQYF. The CDR3 DNA is TGCGCCAGCAGCTCGGGGACAGCTCCTAGCACAGATACGCAGTATTTT. The V and J genes are TRBV5-1 and TRBJ2-3; 7 bases match TRBD1. Germline V lookup: CDR1 SGHRS, CDR2 YFSETQ. This CDR3 is built from 16 residues. Trimming at V came to 3 bases and at J to 0 bases, leaving 7 bases not matched to a gene.